The text below deals with one T cell receptor (beta chain). What it binds is unknown. This record comes from a study of CD8 T cells in ankylosing spondylitis. Study findings and constraints: Apparently characteristic of ankylosing spondylitis blood was a TCR beta motif (about 8 highly homologous variants).

Germline CDR1 and CDR2: SEHNR and FQNEAQ (reference sequence). V lost 5 bases to trimming and J lost 0 bases; unmatched junction nucleotides: 4. This CDR3 spans 16 amino acids. TCRdb reanalysed the 5' RACE reads using MiXCR and keeps one entry per CDR3 protein. The sample consists of roughly 350,000 distinct CDR3 sequences, approximately 8.2% of them appearing once. This receptor was obtained from a male donor with ankylosing spondylitis. The source material was blood, either unsorted or a sorted T cell fraction (not recorded which). This chain links TRBV7-9 with TRBJ2-2, with 9 bases aligning to TRBD2. The CDR3 loop is CASSTSSGANTGELFF. In DNA, the CDR3 is TGTGCCAGCAGCACCTCTAGCGGGGCGAACACCGGGGAGCTGTTTTTT.